This T cell receptor delta chain is from a study of gamma-delta chains in newborns, infants, children. The overall study: Polyclonal expansion of innate γδ T cells after birth follows microbial exposure.

The CDR3 sequence is 17 residues long. V trimming: 1 base; J trimming: 0 bases; junction bases outside the gene matches: 0. CDR1 is GEAIGNYY, CDR2 EKD, per germline. This clone occurred a few times. A read error may explain this, as a much larger clone is one base away. Other DNA sequences in this specimen translate into the identical CDR3. TCRdb ran CATT on the reads. This sample has just under 5,000 delta-chain clones, with roughly 3.3% found just once. The chain couples TRDV2 to TRDJ3, with 9 positions matching TRDD3. Sample: blood. This sequence originates from a child who was a newborn, infant or young child, either healthy, febrile or measles-vaccinated (not recorded which). The CDR3 nucleotides are TGTGCCTGTGACACACTGGGGGACTCCTGGGACACCCGACAGATGTTTTTC. It specifies CACDTLGDSWDTRQMFF.